These 12 T cell receptor beta chains share one sample of origin, sequenced in a study of blood T cell repertoires in COVID-19. Measured with immunoSEQ multiplex PCR; TCRdb has only the in-frame clones, and not every one. The data contain around 300,000 clones, about 89% of them seen just once; the ten biggest clones take up over 2%. Sequencing used PBMCs or T cells enriched from blood (not recorded which). These receptors originate from a woman between 18 and 29 years old who had recovered from COVID-19.

The V and J genes are TRBV29-1 and TRBJ2-7; 12 bases align to TRBD1. V gave up 4 bases and J gave up 6 bases; unmatched junction bases: 4. The CDR3 covers 13 residues. Germline lookup yields CDR1 SQVTM and CDR2 ANQGSEA. For the CDR3, the DNA is TGCAGCGTTGGAGGGACAGGGGGCGGCGAGCAGTACTTC. As protein: CSVGGTGGGEQYF.

The chain combines TRBV19 with TRBJ2-6, with D unresolved. Germline lookup yields CDR1 LNHDA and CDR2 SQIVND (reference sequence). There are 16 residues in the CDR3. V gave up 1 base and J gave up 0 bases, with 7 bases separating them. In nucleotides, the CDR3 is TGTGCCAGTAGTATAGGAACGGGCTCTGGGGCCAACGTCCTGACTTTC. It translates to CASSIGTGSGANVLTF.

The chain uses TRBV5-4 and TRBJ2-1; TRBD2 might be the D (6 bases). The CDR3 consists of 12 residues. Trimming removed 3 bases at V and 6 bases at J, with 7 bases between. Germline loops: CDR1 SGHNT, CDR2 YYREEE (reference sequence). CDR3 bases: TGTGCCAGCAGCTATAGCGGCAATGAGCAGTTCTTC. Translated: CASSYSGNEQFF.

This sequence joins TRBV18 and TRBJ2-7; 14 nucleotides align to TRBD2. Per the germline V gene, CDR1 is KGHSH and CDR2 is LQKENI. V was clipped by 6 bases and J by 1 base; unmatched bases: 5. This CDR3 has 16 residues. This CDR3 reads CASSGTSGGTSYEQYF. The DNA for the CDR3 is TGTGCCAGCTCGGGGACTAGCGGGGGTACGTCCTACGAGCAGTACTTC.

Only one count was recorded for this clone. V gene TRBV10-1 combines with J gene TRBJ1-2; 8 positions match TRBD1. The CDR3 has 14 amino acids. Germline V gene lookup returns CDR1 WNHNN and CDR2 SYGVQD (reference sequence). V lost 0 bases to trimming and J lost 7 bases; unmatched junction nucleotides: 4. Written as DNA, the CDR3 is TGCGCCAGCAGTGAGTCGACAGGGGCGGGTGGCTACACCTTC. Its translation: CASSESTGAGGYTF.

The chain recombines TRBV5-4 with TRBJ1-1; 12 nucleotides agree with TRBD1. The CDR3 sequence is 16 residues long. Trimming removed 4 bases from V and 4 bases from J; junction bases left unmatched: 8. Germline V gene data show CDR1 as SGHNT and CDR2 as YYREEE (reference sequence). The CDR3 is CASSPGQGAIGTEAFF. The DNA for the CDR3 is TGTGCCAGCAGCCCGGGACAGGGGGCGATCGGCACTGAAGCTTTCTTT.

The J gene is TRBJ2-3, the V gene TRBV5-1; TRBD2 might be the D (5 bases). Trimming removed 0 bases from V and 0 bases from J, with 11 bases in between. Germline CDR1 is SGHRS and CDR2 is YFSETQ. This CDR3 comprises 16 residues. This CDR3 reads CASSLESAGSTDTQYF. The CDR3 coding sequence is TGCGCCAGCAGCTTGGAGTCGGCGGGTAGCACAGATACGCAGTATTTT.

This clone has just a few counts. This chain joins TRBV6-2 or TRBV6-3 and TRBJ2-1, with 9 bases aligning to TRBD2. The CDR3 sequence is 15 residues long. CDR1 and CDR2 from the germline V gene are MNHEY and SVGEGT. The J segment lost 6 bases and the V segment lost 4 bases, leaving 7 bases of the junction unmatched. Written as DNA, the CDR3 is TGTGCCAGCAGTTTGCGGCGGGGGGGTTTCAATGAGCAGTTCTTC. Its translation is CASSLRRGGFNEQFF.

This chain links TRBV7-6 with TRBJ2-2; no firm D call. Germline V gene lookup returns CDR1 SGHVS and CDR2 FNYEAQ. Trimming removed 4 bases from V and 1 base from J, with 7 bases in between. CDR3 length equals 14 residues. The CDR3 DNA reads as TGTGCCAGCAGCTCCTCGGTGAACACCGGGGAGCTGTTTTTT. Amino acids: CASSSSVNTGELFF.

The genes are TRBV7-8 and TRBJ2-1; 9 bases align to TRBD1. CDR3 length: 15 amino acids. Trimming at V came to 1 base and at J to 6 bases, leaving 4 bases not matched to a gene. Per germline, CDR1 SGHVS and CDR2 FQNEAQ. CDR3 coding DNA: TGTGCCAGCAGCTTAGAAGGGGACAGGGTCAATGAGCAGTTCTTC. Translated: CASSLEGDRVNEQFF.

The chain uses TRBV7-7 and TRBJ2-1; 11 bases match TRBD2. From germline, CDR1 is SSHAT and CDR2 FNYEAQ (reference sequence). V was clipped by 5 bases and J by 2 bases; unmatched bases: 5. CDR3 length: 16 amino acids. CDR3 sequence reads: CASSPILAGAYNEQFF. In nucleotides, the CDR3 is TGTGCCAGCAGCCCGATACTAGCGGGGGCCTACAATGAGCAGTTCTTC.

The chain links TRBV7-7 to TRBJ2-3; 11 bases align to TRBD2. Germline CDR1 SSHAT, CDR2 FNYEAQ (reference sequence). The V gene end was trimmed by 5 bases and the J gene end by 0 bases; junction bases not matched to a gene: 4. The CDR3 length is 16 residues. CDR3 protein: CASSPWTSGSTDTQYF. For the CDR3, the DNA is TGTGCCAGCAGCCCTTGGACTAGCGGGAGCACAGATACGCAGTATTTT.